The clone carrying this T cell receptor (beta chain) was counted a few times. Its antigen is still unknown. The record originates from a study of identical twins. General observations from the study: Twin-shared out-of-frame alpha sequences were enriched for low generation probability.

Via MiXCR, TCRdb re-called the 5' RACE reads, giving one row per CDR3 protein. Of about 720,000 distinct CDR3 sequences in the sample, around a sixth were seen once. V was pared by 3 bases and J by 6 bases, with 6 bases of the junction left unmatched. Germline-derived CDR1 and CDR2 are DFQATT and SNEGSKA (reference sequence). The CDR3 consists of 14 residues. The data also belong to a second study, concerning T cells expressing NK-cell markers.

V usage is TRBV20-1 and J usage is TRBJ1-4; 8 bases agree with TRBD1. The receptor was isolated from a woman aged 18-29 years in good health. Specimen: PBMCs. The CDR3 sequence is CSASSQQGDEKLFF. The DNA of the CDR3 is TGCAGTGCTAGCTCTCAACAGGGGGATGAAAAACTGTTTTTT.